The 5 T cell receptor beta chains presented below share a single source sample, sequenced in a study of human T cells and chemical hapten exposure. Extraction of total RNA was performed on unfractionated whole blood. TCRdb fed the 5' RACE reads into MiXCR, producing one record per CDR3 protein. The sample shows roughly 81,000 distinct CDR3 sequences, under 10% of them seen only once. Every receptor here comes from a male donor in good health.

This clonotype occurred a few times. The V gene is TRBV7-2, the J gene TRBJ2-7, with 12 bases lining up with TRBD2. J was trimmed by 5 bases and V by 5 bases; bases with no gene match: 7. This CDR3 contains 15 residues. From germline, CDR1 is SGHTA and CDR2 FQGNSA. CDR3 amino acids: CASSTRTSGNNEQYF. Written as DNA, the CDR3 is TGTGCCAGCAGCACGAGGACTAGCGGGAACAACGAGCAGTACTTC.

In this sample, this clonotype turned up a few times. The junction does not match germline at one end; this may be a read error. The J gene is TRBJ2-3, the V gene TRBV7-2; D uncertain. The CDR3 spans 14 residues. The V gene's germline CDR1 is SGHTA and CDR2 FQGNSA. The CDR3 DNA reads TGTGCCAGCAGCTTAGTTTTAAGCACAGATAGGCAGTATTTT. The encoded protein is CASSLVLSTDRQYF.

The V and J genes are TRBV12-3 or TRBV12-4 and TRBJ2-7; 7 nucleotides match TRBD2. V shed 6 bases, J shed 5 bases, and the junction held 7 bases outside the gene matches. The CDR3 sequence is 13 residues long. This CDR3 reads CASSSRGDHEQYF. In nucleotides, the CDR3 is TGTGCCAGCAGCTCACGGGGGGACCACGAGCAGTACTTC.

The rearrangement uses TRBV5-6 and TRBJ1-4; 8 nucleotides align to TRBD1. J lost 7 bases, V lost 4 bases, and 18 bases had no gene match. The V gene's germline CDR1 is SGHDT and CDR2 YYEEEE. This CDR3 spans 18 amino acids. The CDR3 DNA sequence: TGTGCCAGCAGCGTCCGCGCGACAGGGGCTGGGGTGGGTGAAAAACTGTTTTTT. This gives the protein CASSVRATGAGVGEKLFF. The full variable domain, completed using reference TRBV5-6 and TRBJ1-4, is DAGVTQSPTHLIKTRGQQVTLRCSPKSGHDTVSWYQQALGQGPQFIFQYYEEEERQRGNFPDRFSGHQFPNYSSELNVNALLLGDSALYLCASSVRATGAGVGEKLFFGSGTQLSVL.

V is TRBV4-1 and J is TRBJ1-1; TRBD1 matches 7 bases. With 4 bases clipped from V and 1 base from J, the junction kept 9 bases outside the gene matches. CDR1 and CDR2 from the germline V gene are MGHRA and YSYEKL. The CDR3 is 16 amino acids. DNA of the CDR3: TGCGCCAGCAGCCCGTATGCGGGACAGCAGAACACTGAAGCTTTCTTT. Translating it yields CASSPYAGQQNTEAFF.